This T cell receptor beta chain was sequenced in a study of cytomegalovirus exposure and HLA in healthy donors. PCR amplification relied on 60 Vbeta primers (plus 13 Jbeta primers). Assay used: immunoSEQ multiplex PCR; TCRdb lists only in-frame clones, some missing. The sample holds 120,000 to 150,000 clones, over 60% seen once. This CDR3 is built from 16 residues. CDR1 is MNHNS, CDR2 SASEGT, per germline. The V gene lost 4 bases and the J gene lost 0 bases, with 13 bases spanning the gap. The receptor was isolated from a woman aged 25 to 39 in good health and CMV-seropositive. Sequencing was performed on PBMCs. The chain joins TRBV6-1 to TRBJ2-1; no clear D. The CDR3 DNA reads TGTGCCAGCAGTGTCCAAGCATATTACTCCTACAATGAGCAGTTCTTC. Translation: CASSVQAYYSYNEQFF.